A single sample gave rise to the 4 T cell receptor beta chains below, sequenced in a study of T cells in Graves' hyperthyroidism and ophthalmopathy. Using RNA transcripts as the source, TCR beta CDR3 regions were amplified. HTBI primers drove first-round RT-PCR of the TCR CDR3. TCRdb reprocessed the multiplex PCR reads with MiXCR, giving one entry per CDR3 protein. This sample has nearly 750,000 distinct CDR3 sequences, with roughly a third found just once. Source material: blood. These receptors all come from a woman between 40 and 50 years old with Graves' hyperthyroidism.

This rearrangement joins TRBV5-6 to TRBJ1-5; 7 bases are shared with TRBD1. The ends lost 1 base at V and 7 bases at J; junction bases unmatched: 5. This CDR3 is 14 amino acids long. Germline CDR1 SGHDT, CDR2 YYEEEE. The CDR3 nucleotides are TGTGCCAGCAGCTTGTTGACAGGGAAACAGCCCCAGCATTTT. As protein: CASSLLTGKQPQHF.

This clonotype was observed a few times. The CDR3 DNA is TGTGCCAGCAGCGGGACTTCGTCTAGCTCTGGGGCCAACGTCCTGACTTTC. It specifies CASSGTSSSSGANVLTF. The genes are TRBV10-3 and TRBJ2-6; 7 bases line up with TRBD2. Per germline, CDR1 ENHRY and CDR2 SYGVKD. The CDR3 length is 17 residues. V lost 10 bases to trimming and J lost 0 bases; unmatched junction nucleotides: 12.

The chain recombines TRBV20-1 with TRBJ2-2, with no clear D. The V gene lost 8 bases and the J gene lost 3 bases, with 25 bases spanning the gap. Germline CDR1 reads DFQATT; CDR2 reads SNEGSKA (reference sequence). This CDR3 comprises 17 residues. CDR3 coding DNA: TGCAGTCCGCTATACCTGGATGTTAGGACCTACACCGGGGAGCTGTTTTTT. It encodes CSPLYLDVRTYTGELFF.

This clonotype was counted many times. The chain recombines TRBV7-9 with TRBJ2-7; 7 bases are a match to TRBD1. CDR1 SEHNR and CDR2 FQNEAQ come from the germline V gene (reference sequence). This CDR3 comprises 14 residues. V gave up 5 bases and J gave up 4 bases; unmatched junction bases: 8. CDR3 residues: CASSTGDSQYEQYF. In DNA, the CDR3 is TGTGCCAGCAGCACAGGGGACAGCCAATACGAGCAGTACTTC. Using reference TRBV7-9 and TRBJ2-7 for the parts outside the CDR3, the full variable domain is DTGVSQNPRHKITKRGQNVTFRCDPISEHNRLYWYRQTLGQGPEFLTYFQNEAQLEKSRLLSDRFSAERPKGSFSTLEIQRTEQGDSAMYLCASSTGDSQYEQYFGPGTRLTVT.